These 32 T cell receptor beta chains came from one sample sequenced in a study of blood T cells in healthy people across ages. A sample-barcoded 5' primer and a J-beta primer mix were used in a second PCR of roughly 7 to 12 cycles. A single record per CDR3 protein comes from TCRdb applying MiXCR to the 5' RACE reads. This table has hundreds of thousands of distinct CDR3 sequences, about 53% appearing once. The sample comprised blood. All receptors derive from a man aged 55 to 70 in good health.

The chain is built from TRBV4-1 and TRBJ1-2; TRBD1 matches 7 bases. The germline gives CDR1 MGHRA, CDR2 YSYEKL. The CDR3 has 15 residues. The ends lost 5 bases at V and 10 bases at J; junction bases unmatched: 16. For the CDR3, the DNA is TGCGCCAGCAGCTACAATACAGGGGAATGGTCTGACTACACCTTC. Translation gives CASSYNTGEWSDYTF.

This clonotype was detected many times. The junction does not match germline at one end; this may be a read error. The V call is TRBV5-1, the J call TRBJ2-6; D is unclear. Germline lookup yields CDR1 SGHRS and CDR2 YFSETQ. The CDR3 is 15 amino acids. The CDR3 DNA reads TGTGCCAGCAGCCTACAGTCCTCTGGGGCCAACGTCCTGACTTTC. Amino acid sequence: CASSLQSSGANVLTF.

The CDR3 coding sequence is TGCGCCAGCAGTTTCGGACAGGGGGCTCCGGCAGATACGCAGTATTTT. Protein sequence: CASSFGQGAPADTQYF. V and J are TRBV10-1 and TRBJ2-3; TRBD1 matches 11 bases. Germline values: CDR1 WNHNN, CDR2 SYGVQD (reference sequence). The V and J ends lost 5 bases and 4 bases, in that order; junction bases with no gene match: 8. The CDR3 is 16 residues long.

The chain joins TRBV2 to TRBJ2-3; possible D gene TRBD1, 5 bases. Trimming cost V 8 bases and J 8 bases, with 20 bases left between them. The CDR3 is made up of 14 amino acids. Germline V gene data show CDR1 as SNHLY and CDR2 as FYNNEI. The chain's CDR3 is CASRSSGPSGTQYF. The CDR3 coding sequence is TGTGCCAGCCGCTCATCAGGGCCCTCGGGTACGCAGTATTTT.

The V and J genes are TRBV18 and TRBJ2-5; D is ambiguous. This CDR3 is 14 amino acids long. Germline V gene sequence: CDR1 KGHSH, CDR2 LQKENI. V dropped 0 bases and J dropped 11 bases, with 16 bases sitting between them. The CDR3, as DNA: TGTGCCAGCTCACCACCAAACGCCAACAATGAGCAGTACTTC. It translates to CASSPPNANNEQYF.

This clonotype was seen more than once but under ten times. The chain recombines TRBV10-3 with TRBJ2-3, with D maybe TRBD1 (6 bases). CDR3 length: 14 residues. CDR1 ENHRY and CDR2 SYGVKD come from the germline V gene. Trimming removed 8 bases at V and 1 base at J, with 13 bases between. Here the CDR3 reads CAILGSGGTDTQYF. In DNA, the CDR3 is TGTGCCATCTTGGGGTCAGGGGGCACAGATACGCAGTATTTT.

This clonotype appeared a few times. The CDR3 region has the DNA TGCGCCAGCACCCGCAGGGGGGATGACGAGCAGTACTTC. This translates into CASTRRGDDEQYF. The rearrangement links TRBV5-1 to TRBJ2-7; D perhaps matches TRBD1 (7 bases). Germline V gene lookup returns CDR1 SGHRS and CDR2 YFSETQ. Between the trimmed V and J ends, which lost 6 bases and 5 bases, there was a span of 15 bases. This CDR3 is 13 amino acids long.

A note on this clonotype: Its ends do not fully match the called genes, so a read error is possible. V and J are TRBV20-1 and TRBJ2-5; TRBD1 or TRBD2 may be the D gene (5 bases each). The DNA end is more similar to TRBJ2-7, so the J call may be wrong. The CDR3 runs to 12 residues. The germline gives CDR1 DFQATT, CDR2 SNEGSKA (reference sequence). The CDR3 DNA reads as TGCAGGGCTAGAGAGTCTGGGGGCGAGCAGTACTTC. Translating it yields CRARESGGEQYF.

A few counts support this clonotype. The J gene is TRBJ2-4, the V gene TRBV20-1; TRBD1 matches at 8 bases. The CDR3 contains 16 residues. Germline-derived CDR1 and CDR2 are DFQATT and SNEGSKA (reference sequence). V was pared by 3 bases and J by 0 bases, with 7 bases of the junction left unmatched. CDR3 residues: CSASLQGATAKNIQYF. In DNA, the CDR3 is TGCAGTGCTAGCCTCCAGGGGGCTACAGCCAAAAACATTCAGTACTTC.

This clonotype has more than one count but fewer than ten. J is TRBJ2-6 and V is TRBV4-2, with 7 bases matching TRBD1. CDR1 and CDR2 (germline): LGHNA, YNFKEQ. This CDR3 spans 17 amino acids. After removal of 3 bases from V and 4 bases from J, the junction contained 9 bases not matched to a gene. CDR3 residues: CASSHVDRADGANVLTF. In DNA form, the CDR3 reads TGTGCCAGCAGCCATGTCGACAGGGCAGACGGGGCCAACGTCCTGACTTTC.

The chain is built from TRBV12-3 or TRBV12-4 and TRBJ2-7; 11 nucleotides align to TRBD2. The CDR3 sequence is 15 residues long. After removal of 4 bases from V and 4 bases from J, the junction contained 6 bases not matched to a gene. CDR3 protein: CASSSSGGFRYEQYF. The CDR3 nucleotides read TGTGCCAGCAGTTCTAGCGGGGGGTTTAGGTACGAGCAGTACTTC.

The V call is TRBV15, the J call TRBJ2-1; D is undetermined. V shed 6 bases and J shed 1 base, with 13 bases lying between them. The germline gives CDR1 LNHNV, CDR2 YYDKDF (reference sequence). This CDR3 contains 15 residues. CDR3 in amino acids: CATSKDAGSYNEQFF. Written as DNA, the CDR3 is TGTGCCACCAGTAAAGATGCCGGGTCCTACAATGAGCAGTTCTTC.

As concerns this clonotype: The junction and the germline gene differ at one end; a read error may be behind it. This chain uses TRBV29-1 with TRBJ2-4, with D hard to call. The J call may be faulty, since TRBJ2-7 better matches the DNA end. This CDR3 has 13 residues. Per the germline V gene, CDR1 is SQVTM and CDR2 is ANQGSEA. CDR3 region: CSAEDSLAHEQYF. CDR3 nucleotides: TGCAGCGCTGAAGATTCCCTGGCCCACGAGCAGTACTTC.

About this clonotype: An end of the junction differs from the germline gene, which may be a read error. The chain uses TRBV10-3 and TRBJ1-1; unclear D gene. Germline V lookup: CDR1 ENHRY, CDR2 SYGVKD. The CDR3 sequence is 13 residues long. The CDR3, as DNA: TGTGCCATCAGTGAGCGGCAGAGCACTGAGGCTTTCTTT. Protein product: CAISERQSTEAFF.

Regarding this clonotype: The junction departs from the called germline gene at one end, perhaps through a read error. This sequence joins TRBV6-2 or TRBV6-3 and TRBJ2-5; 8 bases agree with TRBD2. Germline V CDR1 and CDR2: MNHEY, SVGEGT. CDR3 length: 13 amino acids. The CDR3, as DNA: TGTGCCAGTAGCGGGACCTACCGAGAGATCCAGTACTTC. It translates to CASSGTYREIQYF.

The V call is TRBV12-3 or TRBV12-4, the J call TRBJ2-1, with D possibly matching TRBD1 (6 bases). The length of the CDR3 is 15 residues. The V and J ends lost 7 bases and 10 bases respectively, with 23 bases between them. CDR3 DNA: TGTGCCAGCACCGAACAGGGTAGCTTTCCCTACGAGCAGTTCTTC. This sequence encodes CASTEQGSFPYEQFF.

The table lists this clonotype with many counts. V and J are TRBV9 and TRBJ1-6, with unresolved D. Germline assignment: CDR1 SGDLS and CDR2 YYNGEE. Deletions cut 0 bases from V and 10 bases from J, with 8 bases between. The CDR3 is 13 amino acids. For the CDR3, the DNA is TGTGCCAGCAGCGTAGCGGGTGGCTCACCCCTCCACTTT. Translated, it gives CASSVAGGSPLHF.

Of note for this clonotype: The germline gene is not matched at one end of the junction; a read error may be the cause. The chain is built from TRBV7-6 and TRBJ2-3; D not certain. Germline V gives CDR1 SGHVS, CDR2 FNYEAQ. The CDR3 is 13 residues long. The CDR3, as DNA: TGTGCTAGCAGCTTCGTAGCCACAGATACGCAGTATTTT. Protein product: CASSFVATDTQYF.

The chain joins TRBV27 to TRBJ2-3; perhaps TRBD2 as D (7 bases). CDR3 length equals 15 residues. Germline V gene sequence: CDR1 MNHEY, CDR2 SMNVEV (reference sequence). The V and J ends lost 5 bases and 6 bases respectively, with 18 bases between them. The CDR3 loop is CASSPSRGGSDTQYF. The CDR3 bases are TGTGCCAGCAGTCCGTCCCGCGGGGGCAGCGATACGCAGTATTTT.

This clonotype has just a few counts. The chain employs TRBV4-1 and TRBJ2-7; the match to TRBD1 covers 9 bases. The trim removed 3 bases at V and 6 bases at J, leaving 6 bases unmatched. Per the germline V gene, CDR1 is MGHRA and CDR2 is YSYEKL. The CDR3 sequence is 14 residues long. Written as DNA, the CDR3 is TGCGCCAGCAGCCAGCGGACAGGGGAGTTCGAGCAGTACTTC. This gives the protein CASSQRTGEFEQYF.

A note on this clonotype: A much larger clone lies one base from this, so it may be a read error. The genes are TRBV5-4 and TRBJ2-7; tentatively, D is TRBD1 (6 bases). The CDR3 has 12 residues. The germline CDR1 and CDR2 sequences are SGHNT and YYREEE (reference sequence). CDR3 residues: CAGSRDNYEQYF. CDR3 nucleotide sequence: TGTGCCGGCAGCCGGGACAACTACGAGCAGTACTTC.

This clonotype has just a few counts. The chain is built from TRBV20-1 and TRBJ2-4; possibly TRBD2 for D (5 bases). Trimming removed 5 bases at V and 5 bases at J, with 16 bases between. The CDR3 covers 14 residues. Germline V gene sequence: CDR1 DFQATT, CDR2 SNEGSKA (reference sequence). The CDR3 reads CSARDPRGENIQYF. The CDR3 coding sequence is TGCAGTGCTCGTGATCCACGGGGTGAAAACATTCAGTACTTC.

This clonotype was observed a few times. The genes are TRBV6-1 and TRBJ2-5, with TRBD1 matching 10 bases. V lost 1 base, J lost 2 bases, and 4 bases stayed unmatched. The CDR3 extends over 16 amino acids. Germline V lookup: CDR1 MNHNS, CDR2 SASEGT. CDR3 in DNA: TGTGCCAGCAGTGAAGGGTGGGGACAGGGGCAAGAGACCCAGTACTTC. Translation: CASSEGWGQGQETQYF.

The rearrangement joins TRBV12-3 or TRBV12-4 to TRBJ2-7, with 7 bases that match TRBD2. CDR3 size: 14 residues. V dropped 6 bases and J dropped 3; count of bases not matched to a gene: 8. The CDR3 reads CASRAGPSIYEQYF. CDR3 nucleotide sequence: TGTGCCAGCAGAGCGGGGCCCTCCATCTACGAGCAGTACTTC.

About this clonotype: One end of the junction varies from germline; a read error may be responsible. V usage is TRBV7-9 and J usage is TRBJ2-4, with TRBD1 matching 10 bases. The tail of the sequence fits TRBJ2-7 better, so the J call may be wrong. There are 18 residues in the CDR3. From germline, CDR1 is SEHNR and CDR2 FQNEAQ (reference sequence). The CDR3 region is CASTLGTGDPGFSYEQYF. The CDR3 DNA reads TGTGCCAGCACCTTAGGGACAGGGGACCCCGGATTCTCCTACGAGCAGTACTTC.

V is TRBV9 and J is TRBJ1-2, with unresolved D. CDR3 size: 14 residues. CDR1 and CDR2 from the germline V gene are SGDLS and YYNGEE. Trimming took off 4 bases at V and 4 bases at J, with 14 bases between the two ends. CDR3 sequence: CASSRPGGSYGYTF. As DNA, the CDR3 is TGTGCCAGCAGCCGACCGGGAGGGAGCTATGGCTACACCTTC.

The chain recombines TRBV2 with TRBJ1-4; TRBD1 might be the D (6 bases). Germline CDR1 is SNHLY and CDR2 is FYNNEI. This CDR3 has 13 residues. Between the trimmed V and J ends, which lost 6 bases and 8 bases, there was a span of 13 bases. CDR3: CASRGGWEEKLFF. CDR3 DNA sequence: TGTGCCAGCAGGGGGGGCTGGGAGGAAAAACTGTTTTTT.

The chain couples TRBV20-1 to TRBJ2-3, with 8 bases aligning to TRBD2. V shed 6 bases and J 1 base; nucleotides not matched to a gene: 15. CDR3 size: 17 residues. Germline CDR1 and CDR2: DFQATT and SNEGSKA (reference sequence). The CDR3 coding sequence is TGCAGTGCAACGCACCTGCTGGGCGGGGGGCGCACAGATACGCAGTATTTT. It yields the protein CSATHLLGGGRTDTQYF.

This clonotype was found once. The chain has TRBV29-1 and TRBJ2-4; 7 bases are a match to TRBD2. The J call could be wrong; TRBJ2-5 is a better fit for the DNA end. Germline CDR1 is SQVTM and CDR2 is ANQGSEA. CDR3 length: 13 residues. The CDR3 coding sequence is TGCAGCGTTCTAGTCGGGGGGCAAGAGACCCAGTACTTC. Encoded protein: CSVLVGGQETQYF.

A few counts support this clonotype. The chain is built from TRBV6-6 and TRBJ2-1, with D perhaps matching TRBD1 (5 bases). The germline gives CDR1 MNHNY, CDR2 SVGAGI (reference sequence). The V end lost 0 bases, the J end lost 0 bases, and 9 bases lay between the germline ends. CDR3 size: 16 residues. Here the CDR3 reads CASSYSDTDSYNEQFF. CDR3 bases: TGTGCCAGCAGTTACTCGGACACGGACTCCTACAATGAGCAGTTCTTC.

The sample holds a few counts of this clonotype. The genes are TRBV29-1 and TRBJ2-6, with TRBD2 identical over 7 bases. CDR3 size: 15 residues. In germline, CDR1 is SQVTM, CDR2 ANQGSEA. J was trimmed by 2 bases and V by 5 bases; bases with no gene match: 6. The chain's CDR3 is CSVLGGEPGANVLTF. The CDR3 DNA sequence: TGCAGCGTTCTGGGAGGGGAGCCTGGGGCCAACGTCCTGACTTTC.

The chain employs TRBV25-1 and TRBJ1-6; D gene uncertain. Germline CDR1 is MGHDK and CDR2 is SYGVNS. The V end was cut by 6 bases, the J end by 8 bases, with 11 bases between. This CDR3 region has 13 residues. CDR3 in amino acids: CASREVNYSPLHF. For the CDR3, the DNA is TGTGCCAGCAGGGAAGTGAACTATTCACCCCTCCACTTT.